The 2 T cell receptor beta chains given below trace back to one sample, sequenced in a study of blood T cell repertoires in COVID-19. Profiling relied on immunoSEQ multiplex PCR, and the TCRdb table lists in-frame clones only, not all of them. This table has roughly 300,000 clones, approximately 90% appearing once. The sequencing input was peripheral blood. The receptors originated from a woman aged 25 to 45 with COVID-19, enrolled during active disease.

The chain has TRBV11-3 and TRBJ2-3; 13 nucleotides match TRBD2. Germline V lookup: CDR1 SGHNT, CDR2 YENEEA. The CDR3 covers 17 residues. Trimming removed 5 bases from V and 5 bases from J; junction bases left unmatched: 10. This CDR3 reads CASSRGLAGRAQDTQYF. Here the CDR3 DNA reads TGTGCCAGCAGCCGGGGACTAGCGGGACGGGCCCAAGATACGCAGTATTTT. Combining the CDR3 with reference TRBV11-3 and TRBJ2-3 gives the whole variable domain EAGVVQSPRYKIIEKKQPVAFWCNPISGHNTLYWYLQNLGQGPELLIRYENEEAVDDSQLPKDRFSAERLKGVDSTLKIQPAELGDSAVYLCASSRGLAGRAQDTQYFGPGTRLTVL.

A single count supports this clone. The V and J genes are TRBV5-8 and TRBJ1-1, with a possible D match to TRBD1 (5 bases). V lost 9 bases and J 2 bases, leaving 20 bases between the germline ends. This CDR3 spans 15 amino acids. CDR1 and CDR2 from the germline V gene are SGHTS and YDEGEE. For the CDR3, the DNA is TGTGCCACTATAGACCGCAGGGTCGGAAACACTGAAGCTTTCTTT. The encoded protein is CATIDRRVGNTEAFF.